This T cell receptor (beta chain) was found in a study of human T cells and chemical hapten exposure. Study-wide findings and caveats: Since the donors had alopecia, their immune response may not be the same as that of healthy people.

Sample time point: patch test 1, 2 weeks after DPC sensitization. Treatment specified: therapeutic diphenylcyclopropenone sensitization with weekly scalp DPC. Total RNA was extracted from unfractionated whole blood. Each CDR3 protein is one row after TCRdb ran MiXCR on the RACE reads. The sample lists roughly 34,000 distinct CDR3 sequences, around 6.8% occurring once. The CDR3 spans 11 residues. The germline V gene encodes CDR1 SNHLY and CDR2 FYNNEI. V gave up 8 bases and J gave up 7 bases; unmatched junction bases: 4. Points on this clonotype: The antigen is undetermined.

The sample was whole blood, taken in connection with sensitization to the hapten diphenylcyclopropenone (DPC). The TCR comes from a woman aged 25 to 39 with alopecia areata. Some clones in this sample may be carry-over from other donors' samples. V gene TRBV2 combines with J gene TRBJ2-5; 7 bases line up with TRBD2. CDR3 amino acids: CASGSGSTQYF. For the CDR3, the DNA is TGTGCCAGCGGTAGCGGGTCGACCCAGTACTTC.